This TCR beta chain was obtained from a study of metastatic and nonmetastatic thyroid tumors. Study information: Repertoires from malignant and benign thyroid patients were compared across blood and tumor or nodule tissue.

By frequency in the sample, this clone is medium-sized (0.01 to 0.1%). Its antigen is unknown. Study-wide results and limits: A significant increase in TCR beta diversity was reportedly seen in malignant thyroid tumors relative to benign nodules, in blood and tumor.

Among the patients, none had received any treatment before thyroid surgery. Germline V gene lookup returns CDR1 SGHAT and CDR2 FQNNGV. This CDR3 is 16 amino acids long. V lost 2 bases and J lost 0, with 11 bases in between. Original processing notes: The distant-metastasis classifier for papillary thyroid cancer was built from CDR3 differences across clinicopathological groups. TCRdb redid the clone calls on the PCR reads using MiXCR. The authors' filters were not applied to this entry. The sample has about 8,000 clones, around 19% seen once. The sample consisted of adjacent normal tissue. The J gene is TRBJ1-3, the V gene TRBV11-2; D perhaps matches TRBD1 (6 bases). The sequence was collected from a female donor with papillary thyroid cancer or a benign thyroid nodule (not recorded which). Some clones in this sample may be carry-over from other donors' samples. CDR3 DNA sequence: TGTGCCAGCAGCTTACAAGGACAGATCTCTGGAAACACCATATATTTT. Translated, it gives CASSLQGQISGNTIYF.